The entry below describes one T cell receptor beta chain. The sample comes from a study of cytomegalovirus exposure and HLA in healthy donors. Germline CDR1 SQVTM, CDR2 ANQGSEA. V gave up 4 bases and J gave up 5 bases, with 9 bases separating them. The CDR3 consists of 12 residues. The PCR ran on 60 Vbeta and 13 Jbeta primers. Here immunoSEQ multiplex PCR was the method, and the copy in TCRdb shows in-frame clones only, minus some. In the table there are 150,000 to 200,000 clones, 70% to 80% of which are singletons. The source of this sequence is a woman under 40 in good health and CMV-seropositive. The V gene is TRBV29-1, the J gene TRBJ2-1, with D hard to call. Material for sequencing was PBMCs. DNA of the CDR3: TGCAGCGTTGTAGTCGTTCACAATGAGCAGTTCTTC. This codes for CSVVVVHNEQFF.